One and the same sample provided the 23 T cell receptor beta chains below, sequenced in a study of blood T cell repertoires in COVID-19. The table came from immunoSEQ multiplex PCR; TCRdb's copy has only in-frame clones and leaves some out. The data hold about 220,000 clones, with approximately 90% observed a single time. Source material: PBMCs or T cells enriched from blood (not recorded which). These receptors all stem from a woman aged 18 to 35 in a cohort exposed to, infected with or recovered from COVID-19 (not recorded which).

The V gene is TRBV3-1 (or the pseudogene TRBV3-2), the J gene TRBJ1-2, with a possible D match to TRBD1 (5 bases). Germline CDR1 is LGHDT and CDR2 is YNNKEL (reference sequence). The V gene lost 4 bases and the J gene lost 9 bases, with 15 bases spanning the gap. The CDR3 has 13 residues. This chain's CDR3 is CASSLTLDNSYTF. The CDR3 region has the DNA TGTGCCAGCAGCCTAACCCTGGACAACAGCTACACCTTC.

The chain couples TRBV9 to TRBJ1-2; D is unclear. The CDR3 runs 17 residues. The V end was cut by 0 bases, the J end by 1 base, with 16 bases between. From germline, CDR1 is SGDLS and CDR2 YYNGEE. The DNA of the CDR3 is TGTGCCAGCAGCGTAGGGGGAGTGGCAGAACTTAACTATGGCTACACCTTC. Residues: CASSVGGVAELNYGYTF.

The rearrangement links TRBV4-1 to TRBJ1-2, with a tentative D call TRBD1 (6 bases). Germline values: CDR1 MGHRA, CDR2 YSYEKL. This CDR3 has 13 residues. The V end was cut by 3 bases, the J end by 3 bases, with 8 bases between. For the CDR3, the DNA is TGCGCCAGCAGCCAGGGGGGGCACTATGGCTACACCTTC. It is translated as CASSQGGHYGYTF.

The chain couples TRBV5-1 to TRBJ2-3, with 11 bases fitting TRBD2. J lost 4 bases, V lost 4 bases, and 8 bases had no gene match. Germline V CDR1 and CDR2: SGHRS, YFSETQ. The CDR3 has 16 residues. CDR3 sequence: CASSPLAGGPPDTQYF. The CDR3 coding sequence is TGCGCCAGCAGCCCCTTAGCGGGAGGGCCCCCAGATACGCAGTATTTT.

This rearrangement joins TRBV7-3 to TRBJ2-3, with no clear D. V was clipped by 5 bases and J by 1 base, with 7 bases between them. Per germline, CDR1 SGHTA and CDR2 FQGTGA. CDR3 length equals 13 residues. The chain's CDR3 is CASSAPGTDTQYF. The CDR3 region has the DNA TGTGCCAGCAGCGCTCCGGGCACAGATACGCAGTATTTT.

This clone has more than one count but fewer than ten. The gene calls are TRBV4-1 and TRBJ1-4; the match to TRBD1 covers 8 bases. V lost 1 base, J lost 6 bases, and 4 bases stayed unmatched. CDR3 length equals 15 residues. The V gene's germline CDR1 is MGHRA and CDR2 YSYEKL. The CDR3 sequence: CASSQAGGAHEKLFF. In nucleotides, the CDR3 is TGCGCCAGCAGCCAAGCAGGGGGCGCCCATGAAAAACTGTTTTTT.

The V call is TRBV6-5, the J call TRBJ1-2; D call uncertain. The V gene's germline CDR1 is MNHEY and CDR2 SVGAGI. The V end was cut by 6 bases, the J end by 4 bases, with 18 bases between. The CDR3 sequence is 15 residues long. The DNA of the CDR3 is TGTGCCAGCAGACTCCTGGGCGGGAAAGGCTATGGCTACACCTTC. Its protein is CASRLLGGKGYGYTF.

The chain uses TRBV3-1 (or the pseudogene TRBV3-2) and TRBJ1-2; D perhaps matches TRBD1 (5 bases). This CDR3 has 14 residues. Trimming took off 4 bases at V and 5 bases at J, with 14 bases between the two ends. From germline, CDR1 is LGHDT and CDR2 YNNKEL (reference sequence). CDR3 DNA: TGTGCCAGCAGCCCCTTTCAGGGAAGTTATGGCTACACCTTC. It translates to CASSPFQGSYGYTF.

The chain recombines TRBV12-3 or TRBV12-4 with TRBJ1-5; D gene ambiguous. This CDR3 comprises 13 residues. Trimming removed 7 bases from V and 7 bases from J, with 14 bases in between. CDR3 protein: CASTSWSGQPQHF. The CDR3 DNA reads TGTGCCAGCACTTCATGGTCGGGGCAGCCCCAGCATTTT.

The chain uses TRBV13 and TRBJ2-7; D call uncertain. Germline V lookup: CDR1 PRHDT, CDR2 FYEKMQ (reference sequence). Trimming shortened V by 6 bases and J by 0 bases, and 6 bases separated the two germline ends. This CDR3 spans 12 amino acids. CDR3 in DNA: TGTGCCAGCAGTGGAGACTCCTACGAGCAGTACTTC. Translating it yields CASSGDSYEQYF.

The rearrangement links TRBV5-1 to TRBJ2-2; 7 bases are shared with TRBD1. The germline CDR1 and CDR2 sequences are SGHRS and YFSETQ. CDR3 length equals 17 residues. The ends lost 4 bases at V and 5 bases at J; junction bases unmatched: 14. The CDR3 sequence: CASSGRQGPSSTGELFF. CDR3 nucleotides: TGCGCCAGCAGCGGACGACAGGGCCCCTCATCGACCGGGGAGCTGTTTTTT.

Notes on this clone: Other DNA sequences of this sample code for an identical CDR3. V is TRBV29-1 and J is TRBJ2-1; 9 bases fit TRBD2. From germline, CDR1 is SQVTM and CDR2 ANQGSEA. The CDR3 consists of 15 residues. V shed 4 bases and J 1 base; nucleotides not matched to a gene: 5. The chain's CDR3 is CSVGGSGSSYNEQFF. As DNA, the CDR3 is TGCAGCGTTGGGGGTAGCGGGAGTTCCTACAATGAGCAGTTCTTC.

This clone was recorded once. CDR3 loop: CASSPGRGADQPQHF. Here the CDR3 DNA reads TGTGCCAGCAGCCCAGGACGGGGGGCGGATCAGCCCCAGCATTTT. The chain carries TRBV6-5 and TRBJ1-5, with D perhaps TRBD1 (6 bases). V shed 6 bases and J shed 5 bases, with 17 bases lying between them. The CDR3 extends over 15 amino acids. Germline V lookup: CDR1 MNHEY, CDR2 SVGAGI.

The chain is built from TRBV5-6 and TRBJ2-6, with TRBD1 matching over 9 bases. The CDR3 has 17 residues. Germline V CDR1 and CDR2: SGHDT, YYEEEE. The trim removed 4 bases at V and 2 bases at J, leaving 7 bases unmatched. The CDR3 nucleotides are TGTGCCAGCAGCGCCTGGGACAGGGACCCTGGGGCCAACGTCCTGACTTTC. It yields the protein CASSAWDRDPGANVLTF.

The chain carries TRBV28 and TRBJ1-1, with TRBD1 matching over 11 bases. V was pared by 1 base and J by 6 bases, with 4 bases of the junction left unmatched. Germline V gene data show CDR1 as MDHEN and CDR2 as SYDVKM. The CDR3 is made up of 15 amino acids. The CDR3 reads CASSLFLGQGAEAFF. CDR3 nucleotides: TGTGCCAGCAGTTTATTCCTGGGACAGGGGGCTGAAGCTTTCTTT.

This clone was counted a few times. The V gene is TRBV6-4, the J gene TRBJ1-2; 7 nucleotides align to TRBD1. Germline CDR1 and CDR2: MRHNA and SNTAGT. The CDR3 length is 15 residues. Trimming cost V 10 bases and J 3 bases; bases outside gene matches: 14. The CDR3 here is CAKEFGGTVHYGYTF. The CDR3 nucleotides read TGTGCCAAAGAGTTTGGTGGGACAGTACACTATGGCTACACCTTC.

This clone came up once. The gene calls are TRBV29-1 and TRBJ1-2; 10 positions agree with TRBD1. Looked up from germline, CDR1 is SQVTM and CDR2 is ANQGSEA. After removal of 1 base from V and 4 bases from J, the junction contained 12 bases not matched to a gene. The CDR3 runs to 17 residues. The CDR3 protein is CSVEGQTGGVLLYGYTF. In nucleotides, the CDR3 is TGCAGCGTTGAAGGACAGACAGGGGGCGTACTTCTCTATGGCTACACCTTC.

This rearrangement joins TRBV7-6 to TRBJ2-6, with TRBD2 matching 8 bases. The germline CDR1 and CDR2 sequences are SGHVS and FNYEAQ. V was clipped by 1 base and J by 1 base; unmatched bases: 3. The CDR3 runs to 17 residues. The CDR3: CASSLVAGNSGANVLTF. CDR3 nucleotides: TGTGCCAGCAGCTTAGTAGCGGGAAATTCTGGGGCCAACGTCCTGACTTTC. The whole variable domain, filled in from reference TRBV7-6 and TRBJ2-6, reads GAGVSQSPRYKVTKRGQDVALRCDPISGHVSLYWYRQALGQGPEFLTYFNYEAQQDKSGLPNDRFSAERPEGSISTLTIQRTEQRDSAMYRCASSLVAGNSGANVLTFGAGSRLTVL.

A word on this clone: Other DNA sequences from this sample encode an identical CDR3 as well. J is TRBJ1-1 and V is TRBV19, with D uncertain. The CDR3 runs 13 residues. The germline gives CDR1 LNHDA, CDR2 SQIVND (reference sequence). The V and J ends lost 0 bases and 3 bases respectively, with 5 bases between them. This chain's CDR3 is CASSIEEYTEAFF. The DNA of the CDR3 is TGTGCCAGTAGTATAGAGGAGTACACTGAAGCTTTCTTT. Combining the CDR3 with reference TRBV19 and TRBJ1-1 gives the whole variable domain DGGITQSPKYLFRKEGQNVTLSCEQNLNHDAMYWYRQDPGQGLRLIYYSQIVNDFQKGDIAEGYSVSREKKESFPLTVTSAQKNPTAFYLCASSIEEYTEAFFGQGTRLTVV.

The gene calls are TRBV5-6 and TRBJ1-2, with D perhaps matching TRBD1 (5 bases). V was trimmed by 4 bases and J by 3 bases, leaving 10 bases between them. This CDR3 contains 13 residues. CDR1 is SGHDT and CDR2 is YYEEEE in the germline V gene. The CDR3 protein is CASSVGTHYGYTF. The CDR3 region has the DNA TGTGCCAGCAGCGTCGGGACTCACTATGGCTACACCTTC.

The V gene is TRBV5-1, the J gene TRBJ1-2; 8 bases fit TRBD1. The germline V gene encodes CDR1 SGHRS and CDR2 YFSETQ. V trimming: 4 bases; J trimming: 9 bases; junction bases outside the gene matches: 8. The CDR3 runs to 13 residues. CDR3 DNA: TGCGCCAGCAGCCCAGGACAGGGTAGGAGCTACACCTTC. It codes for CASSPGQGRSYTF.

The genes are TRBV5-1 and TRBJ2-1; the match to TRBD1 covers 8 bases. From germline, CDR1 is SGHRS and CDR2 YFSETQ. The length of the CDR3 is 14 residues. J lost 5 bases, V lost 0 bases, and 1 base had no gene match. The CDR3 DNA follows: TGCGCCAGCAGCTTGGCACAGGGGGACAATGAGCAGTTCTTC. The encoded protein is CASSLAQGDNEQFF.

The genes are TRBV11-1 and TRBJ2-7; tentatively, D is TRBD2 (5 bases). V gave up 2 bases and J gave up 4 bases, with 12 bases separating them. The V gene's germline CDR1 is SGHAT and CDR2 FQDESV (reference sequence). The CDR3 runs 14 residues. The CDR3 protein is CASSLLGSDYEQYF. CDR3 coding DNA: TGTGCCAGCAGCTTATTGGGTAGCGATTACGAGCAGTACTTC.